One sample yielded the 20 T cell receptor beta chains listed below, sequenced in a study of cytomegalovirus exposure and HLA in healthy donors. Only in-frame clones appear in the TCRdb table, and some are missing; sequencing was by immunoSEQ multiplex PCR. This table has roughly 130,000 clones, about 90% appearing once. Material for sequencing was PBMCs. These receptors were taken from a man younger than 35 in good health and CMV-seronegative.

The V gene is TRBV21-1, the J gene TRBJ1-5. TRBV21-1 is a listed pseudogene. There are 15 residues in the CDR3. CDR3 protein: CASSRGSSSNQPQHF. The DNA of the CDR3 is TGTGCCAGCAGCAGAGGAAGCAGTTCCAATCAGCCCCAGCATTTT.

This clone was seen once. The chain joins TRBV9 to TRBJ2-2, with 8 positions matching TRBD2. The V and J ends lost 5 bases and 3 bases, in that order; junction bases with no gene match: 9. The CDR3 is 16 residues long. In germline, CDR1 is SGDLS, CDR2 YYNGEE. The CDR3 DNA reads TGTGCCAGCAGTGGGAGGAGTAGCGGGGACACCGGGGAGCTGTTTTTT. Residues: CASSGRSSGDTGELFF.

This clone was detected only a few times. This rearrangement joins TRBV7-9 to TRBJ1-2, with a weak D call TRBD1 (6 bases). V was clipped by 3 bases and J by 4 bases, with 12 bases between them. Germline CDR1 reads SEHNR; CDR2 reads FQNEAQ (reference sequence). The CDR3 extends over 14 amino acids. CDR3 sequence (DNA): TGTGCCAGCAGCTTTACAGGGCCCCTCTATGGCTACACCTTC. As protein: CASSFTGPLYGYTF.

The rearrangement joins TRBV4-2 to TRBJ2-1; D perhaps matches TRBD1 (7 bases). Germline V CDR1 and CDR2: LGHNA, YNFKEQ. V lost 4 bases, J lost 6 bases, and 19 bases lay in between. This CDR3 is 16 amino acids long. CDR3 protein: CASSPRGARGPNEQFF. CDR3 nucleotide sequence: TGTGCCAGCAGCCCCAGGGGGGCCCGAGGCCCCAATGAGCAGTTCTTC.

The gene calls are TRBV19 and TRBJ2-7; 9 bases are shared with TRBD1. V trimming: 5 bases; J trimming: 2 bases; junction bases outside the gene matches: 7. The CDR3 is 15 amino acids. CDR1 is LNHDA and CDR2 is SQIVND in the germline V gene (reference sequence). CDR3 loop: CASSSGQGITYEQYF. The CDR3 DNA sequence: TGTGCCAGTAGTTCGGGACAGGGAATCACCTACGAGCAGTACTTC.

This clone has just one count. The chain recombines TRBV25-1 with TRBJ2-1; D is uncertain. Germline CDR1 is MGHDK and CDR2 is SYGVNS. V lost 5 bases and J lost 6, with 5 bases in between. This CDR3 has 11 amino acids. The CDR3 DNA sequence: TGTGCCAGCAGTACTATCAATGAGCAGTTCTTC. It codes for CASSTINEQFF.

The chain has TRBV12-5 and TRBJ1-2, with TRBD1 as a possible D gene (6 bases). With 2 bases removed from V and 7 bases from J, the gap between germline ends came to 11 bases. CDR3 length equals 13 residues. Germline V CDR1 and CDR2: LGHNT, FRNRAP. CDR3: CASGLSTGLGYTF. The CDR3 nucleotides read TGTGCTAGTGGTTTGTCTACAGGGCTTGGCTACACCTTC.

V is TRBV5-4 and J is TRBJ2-1; perhaps TRBD2 as D (7 bases). The CDR3 sequence is 14 residues long. V lost 0 bases, J lost 9 bases, and 13 bases lay in between. Germline-derived CDR1 and CDR2 are SGHNT and YYREEE (reference sequence). This chain's CDR3 is CASSLARGAFEQFF. CDR3 in DNA: TGTGCCAGCAGCTTGGCCCGGGGGGCCTTTGAGCAGTTCTTC.

The chain combines TRBV5-1 with TRBJ1-1, with TRBD1 matching 7 bases. Germline CDR1 is SGHRS and CDR2 is YFSETQ. Trimming at V came to 4 bases and at J to 1 base, leaving 4 bases not matched to a gene. The CDR3 contains 14 residues. CDR3 loop: CASSVGQRNTEAFF. Written as DNA, the CDR3 is TGCGCCAGCAGCGTGGGACAGCGGAACACTGAAGCTTTCTTT.

This clone was observed once. This rearrangement joins TRBV10-1 to TRBJ2-5; the match to TRBD2 covers 7 bases. Germline CDR1 reads WNHNN; CDR2 reads SYGVQD (reference sequence). Trimming took 0 bases from V and 3 from J; bases not matched to a gene: 1. CDR3 length: 14 amino acids. CDR3 sequence reads: CASSESGGKETQYF. The DNA for the CDR3 is TGCGCCAGCAGTGAGTCGGGGGGGAAAGAGACCCAGTACTTC.

This chain connects TRBV6-1 to TRBJ2-2, with D tentatively TRBD2 (5 bases). This CDR3 has 15 amino acids. Germline-derived CDR1 and CDR2 are MNHNS and SASEGT. Trimming left V 1 base short and J 5 bases short, with 11 bases between. In DNA form, the CDR3 reads TGTGCCAGCAGTGAAGTGATAGGAGGAACCGGGGAGCTGTTTTTT. It encodes CASSEVIGGTGELFF.

The V gene is TRBV28, the J gene TRBJ2-1, with D tentatively TRBD2 (7 bases). The CDR3 is 16 amino acids. The germline gives CDR1 MDHEN, CDR2 SYDVKM. Deletions cut 3 bases from V and 7 bases from J, with 19 bases between. The CDR3 DNA reads as TGTGCCAGCAGTTTCTTCGGGGGAGGGAGGGGGAATGAGCAGTTCTTC. Encoded protein: CASSFFGGGRGNEQFF.

V gene TRBV7-9 combines with J gene TRBJ2-7, with 11 bases lining up with TRBD1. The ends lost 4 bases at V and 7 bases at J; junction bases unmatched: 9. This CDR3 spans 15 amino acids. Germline V gives CDR1 SEHNR, CDR2 FQNEAQ (reference sequence). This CDR3 reads CASSSHRDRGGEQYF. The CDR3 DNA is TGTGCCAGCAGCTCCCACCGGGACAGGGGGGGGGAGCAGTACTTC.

The chain combines TRBV5-4 with TRBJ2-1; perhaps TRBD2 as D (5 bases). This CDR3 region has 15 residues. The germline CDR1 and CDR2 sequences are SGHNT and YYREEE (reference sequence). The germline V and J ends were trimmed by 4 bases and 0 bases, with 11 bases remaining between them. Written as DNA, the CDR3 is TGTGCCAGCAGCAGGACGGGGATCTCCTACAATGAGCAGTTCTTC. It encodes CASSRTGISYNEQFF.

This clone was recorded only once. The chain recombines TRBV10-3 with TRBJ1-2; 8 bases agree with TRBD1. CDR1 is ENHRY, CDR2 SYGVKD, per germline. The CDR3 has 15 residues. V was pared by 11 bases and J by 3 bases, with 14 bases of the junction left unmatched. The CDR3 spells CASNNWDRLDYGYTF. DNA for the CDR3: TGTGCCTCAAACAATTGGGACAGGTTGGACTATGGCTACACCTTC.

CDR3 residues: CASSLVSSLSYEQFF. CDR3 DNA: TGCGCCAGCAGCTTGGTGTCTTCTCTCTCCTATGAGCAGTTCTTC. This chain links TRBV5-1 with TRBJ2-1; no clear D gene. The germline V gene encodes CDR1 SGHRS and CDR2 YFSETQ. CDR3 length: 15 amino acids. Trimming took off 0 bases at V and 8 bases at J, with 15 bases between the two ends.

V usage is TRBV2 and J usage is TRBJ1-1, with a tentative D call TRBD1 (6 bases). CDR3 length: 13 amino acids. The ends were cut back, 3 bases at V and 5 bases at J, with 10 bases in the middle. Looked up from germline, CDR1 is SNHLY and CDR2 is FYNNEI. In nucleotides, the CDR3 is TGTGCCAGCAGTGAGGGGGCAGGGACTGAAGCTTTCTTT. This encodes CASSEGAGTEAFF.

This chain joins TRBV7-9 and TRBJ2-7, with D maybe TRBD2 (5 bases). CDR1 is SEHNR and CDR2 is FQNEAQ in the germline V gene (reference sequence). This CDR3 has 17 residues. V dropped 4 bases and J dropped 3 bases, with 22 bases sitting between them. The CDR3 nucleotides are TGTGCCAGCAGCTCCCCAAGACGGGATTACGCCGTCTACGAGCAGTACTTC. Translation: CASSSPRRDYAVYEQYF.

The gene calls are TRBV27 and TRBJ1-5; unclear D gene. The CDR3 is 14 amino acids. V lost 1 base and J lost 4, with 8 bases in between. Germline V CDR1 and CDR2: MNHEY, SMNVEV (reference sequence). The chain's CDR3 is CASSLWAENQPQHF. The CDR3 DNA follows: TGTGCCAGCAGTTTATGGGCAGAAAATCAGCCCCAGCATTTT.

The chain uses TRBV5-1 and TRBJ2-3, with 14 bases identical to TRBD2. Germline trimming cut 4 bases from V and 4 bases from J; bases unmatched to any gene: 5. Germline CDR1 SGHRS, CDR2 YFSETQ. CDR3 length: 16 residues. CDR3 nucleotide sequence: TGCGCCAGCAGCCGGGGACTAGCGGGGGAGCCAGATACGCAGTATTTT. Its protein is CASSRGLAGEPDTQYF.